The 24 T cell receptor beta chains in this list originate from one sample, sequenced in a study of T-cell reconstitution after alpha-beta-depleted transplantation in children. The library targeted TCRbeta and was prepared with unique molecular identifiers. TCRdb called the PCR reads again in MiXCR, with one record for every CDR3 protein. This sample yields 400,000 to 500,000 distinct CDR3 sequences, of which about 11% are seen a single time; 4.5% to 7% belongs to the top ten. The input for sequencing was PBMCs from the stem cell graft donor, taken from the stem cell graft. The receptors shown here come from a human donor who donated a stem cell graft to a child with acute myeloid leukemia.

Only a few counts were recorded for this clonotype. This chain joins TRBV6-5 and TRBJ2-5; either TRBD1 or TRBD2 may fit D (5 bases each). Germline CDR1 MNHEY, CDR2 SVGAGI. This CDR3 comprises 13 residues. Trimming pared 10 bases from V and 1 base from J, leaving 13 bases between. CDR3 loop: CATAPGAQETQYF. The CDR3 region has the DNA TGTGCCACAGCCCCCGGGGCCCAAGAGACCCAGTACTTC.

This clonotype was recorded a few times. The V and J genes are TRBV6-5 and TRBJ1-5; weak D call: TRBD1 (6 bases). Germline V gives CDR1 MNHEY, CDR2 SVGAGI. This CDR3 is built from 15 residues. V gave up 4 bases and J gave up 1 base, with 11 bases separating them. The CDR3 region is CASSSGGQSNQPQHF. CDR3 DNA sequence: TGTGCCAGCAGTTCCGGGGGGCAGAGCAATCAGCCCCAGCATTTT.

The J gene is TRBJ1-4, the V gene TRBV4-1, with D perhaps TRBD1 (5 bases). V was shortened by 1 base and J by 11 bases, with 14 bases between the two germline ends. CDR1 and CDR2 from the germline V gene are MGHRA and YSYEKL. The length of the CDR3 is 14 residues. CDR3 coding DNA: TGCGCCAGCAGCCAAGGGCAGGGAAGTTTCAAACTGTTTTTT. Translated, it gives CASSQGQGSFKLFF.

A few counts support this clonotype. This chain uses TRBV3-1 with TRBJ2-5, with TRBD2 identical over 7 bases. The CDR3 has 15 residues. Germline CDR1 and CDR2: LGHDT and YNNKEL (reference sequence). Trimming removed 0 bases from V and 5 bases from J; junction bases left unmatched: 6. The CDR3 protein is CASSQDVLAMETQYF. For the CDR3, the DNA is TGTGCCAGCAGCCAAGATGTACTAGCGATGGAGACCCAGTACTTC.

This clonotype was observed a few times. The rearrangement links TRBV7-3 to TRBJ2-5; 7 nucleotides agree with TRBD1. CDR3 size: 14 residues. Germline CDR1 is SGHTA and CDR2 is FQGTGA. Trimming removed 5 bases from V and 5 bases from J; junction bases left unmatched: 8. The CDR3, as DNA: TGTGCCAGCAGCGATACAGGGGCTGGGGAGACCCAGTACTTC. The encoded protein is CASSDTGAGETQYF.

The chain employs TRBV5-1 and TRBJ2-3; 11 positions agree with TRBD2. The V gene end was trimmed by 3 bases and the J gene end by 5 bases; junction bases not matched to a gene: 14. Per the germline V gene, CDR1 is SGHRS and CDR2 is YFSETQ. The CDR3 consists of 18 residues. CDR3 nucleotides: TGCGCCAGCAGCTCCCGTTGGTTTAGCGGGGGGGCCGTAGATACGCAGTATTTT. Translated, it gives CASSSRWFSGGAVDTQYF.

The V gene is TRBV12-3 or TRBV12-4, the J gene TRBJ2-3; D remains unclear. Trimming shortened V by 7 bases and J by 0 bases, and 14 bases separated the two germline ends. The CDR3 extends over 15 amino acids. The CDR3 spells CASTFDTRSTDTQYF. The CDR3 coding sequence is TGTGCCAGCACCTTCGACACACGAAGCACAGATACGCAGTATTTT.

The table lists this clonotype with many counts. The chain combines TRBV29-1 with TRBJ2-7; 7 bases are shared with TRBD2. CDR3 length equals 14 residues. The V and J ends lost 4 bases and 6 bases, in that order; junction bases with no gene match: 12. Germline CDR1 SQVTM, CDR2 ANQGSEA. The CDR3 region is CSVGGVGGHFEQYF. CDR3 nucleotides: TGCAGCGTTGGTGGGGTGGGAGGGCACTTCGAGCAGTACTTC.

The genes are TRBV5-1 and TRBJ2-1; D is unresolved. V was shortened by 6 bases and J by 4 bases, with 14 bases between the two germline ends. The CDR3 is 14 residues long. Germline V gene sequence: CDR1 SGHRS, CDR2 YFSETQ. CDR3 loop: CASTPGSLYNEQFF. The DNA for the CDR3 is TGCGCCAGCACCCCGGGTAGTCTATACAATGAGCAGTTCTTC.

This clonotype was seen a handful of times. The V gene is TRBV5-5, the J gene TRBJ2-2; D not resolved. CDR1 and CDR2 from the germline V gene are SGHKS and YYEKEE (reference sequence). Trimming removed 4 bases from V and 1 base from J, with 11 bases in between. The CDR3 consists of 15 residues. CDR3 DNA sequence: TGTGCCAGCAGCCTGACACCCAAGAACACCGGGGAGCTGTTTTTT. Translating it yields CASSLTPKNTGELFF.

V is TRBV6-1 and J is TRBJ2-3; the match to TRBD1 covers 8 bases. Germline loops: CDR1 MNHNS, CDR2 SASEGT. The CDR3 runs 14 residues. Losses at the gene ends were 11 bases for V and 5 bases for J; bases not matched to a gene: 12. The CDR3, as DNA: TGTGCCCCAACGAGGCAGGGGGCTGGAGATACGCAGTATTTT. Protein: CAPTRQGAGDTQYF.

The chain joins TRBV14 to TRBJ2-3, with 7 positions matching TRBD2. The CDR3 covers 14 residues. Per the germline V gene, CDR1 is SGHDN and CDR2 is FVKESK. Trimming at V came to 4 bases and at J to 11 bases, leaving 12 bases not matched to a gene. The CDR3 DNA reads TGTGCCAGCAGCCTCAGCGGGGACCGCAATAAGCAGTATTTT. This codes for CASSLSGDRNKQYF.

This clonotype was seen only a few times. V gene TRBV7-2 combines with J gene TRBJ1-1; no clear D gene. The CDR3 covers 15 residues. CDR1 and CDR2 from the germline V gene are SGHTA and FQGNSA. The germline V and J ends were trimmed by 5 bases and 2 bases, with 15 bases remaining between them. CDR3 sequence (DNA): TGTGCCAGCAGCGAAAAGAGCCGAAGTAACACTGAAGCTTTCTTT. Its protein product is CASSEKSRSNTEAFF.

This clonotype was counted only a few times. The chain is built from TRBV9 and TRBJ2-5; 8 bases are shared with TRBD1. Germline CDR1 SGDLS, CDR2 YYNGEE. Unmatched junction bases numbered 8, after V lost 2 bases and J lost 2 bases. The CDR3 extends over 16 amino acids. The CDR3 protein is CASSVGTGWVQETQYF. The DNA for the CDR3 is TGTGCCAGCAGCGTCGGGACAGGCTGGGTTCAAGAGACCCAGTACTTC.

This clonotype showed up many times. This sequence joins TRBV6-2 or TRBV6-3 and TRBJ2-7; 7 bases fit TRBD2. This CDR3 region has 14 residues. Trimming removed 4 bases from V and 2 bases from J; junction bases left unmatched: 5. Germline CDR1 reads MNHEY; CDR2 reads SVGEGT. CDR3 loop: CASSSSGLTYEQYF. CDR3 DNA sequence: TGTGCCAGCAGTTCTAGCGGCCTAACCTACGAGCAGTACTTC.

There are many counts of this clonotype. This rearrangement joins TRBV5-6 to TRBJ2-1; TRBD2 aligns across 11 bases. V shed 0 bases, J shed 0 bases, and the junction held 5 bases outside the gene matches. The germline V gene has CDR1 SGHDT and CDR2 YYEEEE. The CDR3 contains 18 residues. The CDR3 region has the DNA TGTGCCAGCAGCTTGGGACTAGCGGGACCAAGCTCCTACAATGAGCAGTTCTTC. Encoded protein: CASSLGLAGPSSYNEQFF.

The chain employs TRBV9 and TRBJ2-3, with D possibly being TRBD1 (5 bases). CDR1 SGDLS and CDR2 YYNGEE come from the germline V gene. The CDR3 has 17 amino acids. Deletions cut 2 bases from V and 2 bases from J, with 18 bases between. For the CDR3, the DNA is TGTGCCAGCAGCGTTGACCCAACCGTTGGACACACAGATACGCAGTATTTT. This gives the protein CASSVDPTVGHTDTQYF.

The V gene is TRBV27, the J gene TRBJ1-2; 8 positions match TRBD1. The ends lost 2 bases at V and 7 bases at J; junction bases unmatched: 6. Germline assignment: CDR1 MNHEY and CDR2 SMNVEV (reference sequence). CDR3 length: 14 residues. CDR3 DNA sequence: TGTGCCAGCAGTTTACAGGGGGCGCGAGGTGGCTACACCTTC. Its protein product is CASSLQGARGGYTF.

This clonotype was counted ten times or more. The chain uses TRBV7-9 and TRBJ2-1; D is ambiguous. The V gene lost 3 bases and the J gene lost 10 bases, with 16 bases spanning the gap. The CDR3 has 14 residues. Germline CDR1 reads SEHNR; CDR2 reads FQNEAQ (reference sequence). The DNA of the CDR3 is TGTGCCAGCAGCTTTCTCGAGGAAGGAAAGGAGCAGTTCTTC. This encodes CASSFLEEGKEQFF.

The V call is TRBV10-3, the J call TRBJ1-5; no reliable D call. CDR1 and CDR2 from the germline V gene are ENHRY and SYGVKD. The CDR3 spans 13 residues. Trimming shortened V by 6 bases and J by 3 bases, and 9 bases separated the two germline ends. The CDR3 DNA sequence: TGTGCCATCAGGGGCGGAAACAATCAGCCCCAGCATTTT. This translates into CAIRGGNNQPQHF.

The chain recombines TRBV5-4 with TRBJ2-1; no definite D call. CDR1 and CDR2 from the germline V gene are SGHNT and YYREEE (reference sequence). The CDR3 runs 16 residues. With 0 bases removed from V and 4 bases from J, the gap between germline ends came to 14 bases. In DNA, the CDR3 is TGTGCCAGCAGCTTGGGCTTCGGCTCGCAATACAATGAGCAGTTCTTC. This gives the protein CASSLGFGSQYNEQFF.

The V and J genes are TRBV5-1 and TRBJ2-5, with TRBD2 matching 7 bases. J was trimmed by 5 bases and V by 0 bases; bases with no gene match: 7. CDR3 length equals 15 residues. Looked up from germline, CDR1 is SGHRS and CDR2 is YFSETQ. The CDR3 is CASSLVGGSGETQYF. The CDR3 nucleotides read TGCGCCAGCAGCTTGGTTGGCGGGAGTGGGGAGACCCAGTACTTC.

With regard to this clonotype: Relative to the germline gene, one junction end is altered; a read error may explain this. The rearrangement links TRBV4-3 to TRBJ2-6, with TRBD1 as a possible D gene (5 bases). Looked up from germline, CDR1 is LGHNA and CDR2 is YSLEER. The length of the CDR3 is 16 residues. CDR3 in amino acids: CASSQSRYSGANGLTF. DNA of the CDR3: TGCGCCAGCAGCCAATCACGGTACTCTGGGGCCAACGGCCTGACTTTC.

This clonotype was seen a few times. The rearrangement joins TRBV5-6 to TRBJ1-6, with TRBD1 as a possible D gene (6 bases). Deletions cut 4 bases from V and 7 bases from J, with 18 bases between. Germline loops: CDR1 SGHDT, CDR2 YYEEEE. CDR3 length equals 16 residues. Here the CDR3 reads CASSPVGGGANSPLHF. The CDR3 nucleotides read TGTGCCAGCAGCCCGGTGGGGGGGGGCGCGAATTCACCCCTCCACTTT.